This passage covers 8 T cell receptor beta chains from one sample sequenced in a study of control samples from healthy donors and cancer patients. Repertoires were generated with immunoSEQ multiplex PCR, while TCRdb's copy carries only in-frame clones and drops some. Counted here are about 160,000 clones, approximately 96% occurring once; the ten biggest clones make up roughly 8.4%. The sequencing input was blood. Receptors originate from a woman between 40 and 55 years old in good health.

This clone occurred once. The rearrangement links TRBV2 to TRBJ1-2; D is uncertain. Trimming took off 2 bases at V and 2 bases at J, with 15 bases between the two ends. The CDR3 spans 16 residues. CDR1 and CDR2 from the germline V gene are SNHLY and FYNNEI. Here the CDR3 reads CASSESTGRANYGYTF. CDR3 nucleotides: TGTGCCAGCAGTGAAAGTACTGGTAGAGCAAACTATGGCTACACCTTC.

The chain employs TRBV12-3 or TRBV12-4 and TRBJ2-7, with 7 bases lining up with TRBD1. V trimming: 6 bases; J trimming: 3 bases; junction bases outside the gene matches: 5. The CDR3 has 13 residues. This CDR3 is CASRRQGGYEQYF. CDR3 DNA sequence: TGTGCCAGCAGAAGACAGGGTGGCTACGAGCAGTACTTC.

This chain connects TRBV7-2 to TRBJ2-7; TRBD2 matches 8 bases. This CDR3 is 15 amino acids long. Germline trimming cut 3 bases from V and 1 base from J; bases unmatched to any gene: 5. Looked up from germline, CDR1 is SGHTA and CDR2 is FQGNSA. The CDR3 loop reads CASSLSGRRSYEQYF. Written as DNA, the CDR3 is TGTGCCAGCAGCTTGAGCGGGAGAAGATCCTACGAGCAGTACTTC. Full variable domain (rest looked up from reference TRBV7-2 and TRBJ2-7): GAGVSQSPSNKVTEKGKDVELRCDPISGHTALYWYRQSLGQGLEFLIYFQGNSAPDKSGLPSDRFSAERTGGSVSTLTIQRTQQEDSAVYLCASSLSGRRSYEQYFGPGTRLTVT.

CDR3 coding DNA: TGTGCCAGTAGTATAGCTTCTAGCCCCACCCCAGAGCAGTTCTTC. It translates to CASSIASSPTPEQFF. This chain connects TRBV19 to TRBJ2-1, with a tentative D call TRBD2 (5 bases). The V gene's germline CDR1 is LNHDA and CDR2 SQIVND (reference sequence). The CDR3 consists of 15 residues. The V end lost 1 base, the J end lost 10 bases, and 17 bases lay between the germline ends.

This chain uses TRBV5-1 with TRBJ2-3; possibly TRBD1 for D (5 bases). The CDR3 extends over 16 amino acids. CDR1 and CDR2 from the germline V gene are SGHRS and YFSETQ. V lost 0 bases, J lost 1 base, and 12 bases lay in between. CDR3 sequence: CASSLAVRDGTDTQYF. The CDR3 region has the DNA TGCGCCAGCAGCTTGGCTGTCAGGGATGGCACAGATACGCAGTATTTT.

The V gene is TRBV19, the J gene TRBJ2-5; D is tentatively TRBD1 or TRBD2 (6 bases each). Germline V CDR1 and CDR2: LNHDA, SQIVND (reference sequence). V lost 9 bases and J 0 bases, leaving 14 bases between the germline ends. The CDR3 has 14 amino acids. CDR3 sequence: CASQRGDYQETQYF. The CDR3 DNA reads TGTGCCAGCCAAAGGGGGGATTACCAAGAGACCCAGTACTTC.

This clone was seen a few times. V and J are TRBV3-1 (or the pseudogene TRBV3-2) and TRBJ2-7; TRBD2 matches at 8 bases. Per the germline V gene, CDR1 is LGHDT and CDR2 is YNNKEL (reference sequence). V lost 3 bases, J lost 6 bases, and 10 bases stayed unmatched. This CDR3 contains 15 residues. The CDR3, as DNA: TGTGCCAGCAGCCACGCCTCGGGACTAGTTCGCGAGCAGTACTTC. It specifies CASSHASGLVREQYF.

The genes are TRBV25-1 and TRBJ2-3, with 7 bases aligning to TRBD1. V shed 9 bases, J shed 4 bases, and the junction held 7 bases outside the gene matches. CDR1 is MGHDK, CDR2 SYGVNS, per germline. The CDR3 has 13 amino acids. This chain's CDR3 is CASVTGSADTQYF. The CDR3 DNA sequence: TGTGCCAGTGTGACAGGGTCTGCAGATACGCAGTATTTT.